Shown below are 24 T cell receptor beta chains from a single sample sequenced in a study of OX40 agonist ivuxolimab in advanced cancers. Receptor libraries were prepared by the immunoSEQ multiplex PCR assay. TCRdb obtained this table from immuneACCESS and retained in-frame rearrangements with V and J assigned. These tables miss some clones; where compared with another copy, unresolved V genes account for less than half of the shortfall, and the remainder is unexplained. This sample is represented by about 59,000 clones; 75% to 90% of them were singletons. 0.37% of the sample is taken by the ten largest. Sequenced material: CD4+ or CD8+ T cells sorted from blood, taken in a trial of the OX40 agonist ivuxolimab. All receptors derive from an adult with an advanced solid tumor such as melanoma, head and neck, liver or kidney cancer.

This clone was counted a single time. At one boundary the junction diverges from the germline segment, which might be a read error. The chain joins TRBV6-1 to TRBJ2-1; TRBD2 matches at 8 bases. There are 15 residues in the CDR3. The germline CDR1 and CDR2 sequences are MNHNS and SASEGT. The CDR3 loop is CAGSGGRGAYNEQFF. CDR3 DNA: TGTGCCGGCAGTGGTGGGCGGGGGGCCTACAATGAGCAGTTCTTC.

The chain is built from TRBV27 and TRBJ2-7; TRBD2 agrees at 11 bases. Per the germline V gene, CDR1 is MNHEY and CDR2 is SMNVEV (reference sequence). The CDR3 loop spans 15 amino acids. Germline trimming cut 7 bases from V and 9 bases from J; bases unmatched to any gene: 14. The CDR3 bases are TGTGCCAGCACCACGACTAGCGGGACGGTCTTCCGGCAGTACTTC. Its translation: CASTTTSGTVFRQYF.

The V call is TRBV7-2, the J call TRBJ2-7, with 10 nucleotides matching TRBD2. The V segment lost 5 bases and the J segment 3 bases; nucleotides outside the gene matches: 1. The CDR3 totals 13 residues. In germline, CDR1 is SGHTA, CDR2 FQGNSA. CDR3 DNA: TGTGCCAGCAGCAAGCGGGGGGGCTACGAGCAGTACTTC. As protein: CASSKRGGYEQYF. Full variable domain (remainder filled in from reference TRBV7-2 and TRBJ2-7): GAGVSQSPSNKVTEKGKDVELRCDPISGHTALYWYRQSLGQGLEFLIYFQGNSAPDKSGLPSDRFSAERTGGSVSTLTIQRTQQEDSAVYLCASSKRGGYEQYFGPGTRLTVT.

V and J are TRBV6-6 and TRBJ1-3; possible D gene TRBD1, 5 bases. CDR1 is MNHNY, CDR2 SVGAGI, per germline (reference sequence). The CDR3 has 14 residues. V lost 7 bases and J 0 bases, leaving 10 bases between the germline ends. CDR3 sequence: CASTSGTSGNTIYF. The CDR3 region has the DNA TGTGCCAGCACCTCAGGGACCTCTGGAAACACCATATATTTT.

The chain links TRBV19 to TRBJ2-4, with 7 bases fitting TRBD1. V was clipped by 0 bases and J by 3 bases; unmatched bases: 5. The CDR3 is 16 amino acids. Germline CDR1 LNHDA, CDR2 SQIVND (reference sequence). CDR3 sequence (DNA): TGTGCCAGTAGTATAGACGGCTACAGGGGCAAAAACATTCAGTACTTC. Its protein product is CASSIDGYRGKNIQYF.

A single count supports this clone. V gene TRBV5-4 combines with J gene TRBJ2-2; a possible D gene is TRBD1 (6 bases). This CDR3 contains 16 residues. Trimming cost V 4 bases and J 3 bases, with 16 bases left between them. Germline assignment: CDR1 SGHNT and CDR2 YYREEE (reference sequence). Here the CDR3 reads CASSRGGRGHTGELFF. In nucleotides, the CDR3 is TGTGCCAGCAGCCGGGGCGGCAGGGGACACACCGGGGAGCTGTTTTTT.

The chain has TRBV7-6 and TRBJ1-5; D not certain. Germline V gene lookup returns CDR1 SGHVS and CDR2 FNYEAQ. CDR3 length equals 13 residues. Trimming pared 3 bases from V and 7 bases from J, leaving 10 bases between. The CDR3, as DNA: TGTGCCAGCAGCTTCTCATCGGGACAGCCCCAGCATTTT. Translation gives CASSFSSGQPQHF.

The V and J genes are TRBV15 and TRBJ2-3, with 9 bases fitting TRBD2. The CDR3 consists of 16 residues. The ends lost 0 bases at V and 6 bases at J; junction bases unmatched: 7. Germline V gene sequence: CDR1 LNHNV, CDR2 YYDKDF (reference sequence). The DNA for the CDR3 is TGTGCCACCAGCAGAGAAGCGGGGGGCCTTTGGGATACGCAGTATTTT. Protein sequence: CATSREAGGLWDTQYF.

The chain employs TRBV11-2 and TRBJ2-1; perhaps D is TRBD1 or TRBD2 (6 bases each). The germline CDR1 and CDR2 sequences are SGHAT and FQNNGV. V dropped 2 bases and J dropped 0 bases, with 14 bases sitting between them. The CDR3 sequence is 17 residues long. CDR3 sequence: CASSLLGGTSSYNEQFF. The CDR3 nucleotides read TGTGCCAGCAGCTTATTAGGGGGGACAAGCTCCTACAATGAGCAGTTCTTC.

The gene calls are TRBV19 and TRBJ1-2; D gene uncertain. The CDR3 is 13 amino acids. The germline CDR1 and CDR2 sequences are LNHDA and SQIVND (reference sequence). Trimming removed 5 bases from V and 3 bases from J, with 10 bases in between. The CDR3 here is CASSEGLYYGYTF. CDR3 nucleotide sequence: TGTGCCAGTAGTGAAGGTCTGTACTATGGCTACACCTTC.

The chain carries TRBV25-1 and TRBJ2-4; 8 bases agree with TRBD2. Looked up from germline, CDR1 is MGHDK and CDR2 is SYGVNS. This CDR3 is 17 amino acids long. Trimming removed 3 bases from V and 5 bases from J; junction bases left unmatched: 12. The CDR3, as DNA: TGTGCCAGCAGTGACGGTCCCGGGAGGGCCCGCCAAAACATTCAGTACTTC. This sequence encodes CASSDGPGRARQNIQYF.

The CDR3 reads CASSGGTVLDLYEQYF. The CDR3 nucleotides are TGCGCCAGCAGCGGAGGGACAGTCTTAGACCTCTACGAGCAGTACTTC. The chain is built from TRBV5-1 and TRBJ2-7; weak D call: TRBD1 (7 bases). CDR3 length equals 16 residues. The germline CDR1 and CDR2 sequences are SGHRS and YFSETQ. V was clipped by 4 bases and J by 3 bases, with 20 bases between them.

This clone has more than one count but fewer than ten. The chain has TRBV11-2 and TRBJ2-7; no firm D call. The V gene lost 2 bases and the J gene lost 5 bases, with 10 bases spanning the gap. In germline, CDR1 is SGHAT, CDR2 FQNNGV. The CDR3 has 13 amino acids. CDR3 nucleotides: TGTGCCAGCAGCTTATTCGTGAACGACGAGCAGTACTTC. Translated: CASSLFVNDEQYF.

This rearrangement joins TRBV7-2 to TRBJ2-3; the D gene is possibly TRBD2 (5 bases). CDR1 is SGHTA, CDR2 FQGNSA, per germline. The CDR3 is made up of 14 amino acids. Trimming stripped 4 bases from V and 1 base from J, with 9 bases between. CDR3 DNA sequence: TGTGCCAGCAGCTCCGGACTTCGCACAGATACGCAGTATTTT. It codes for CASSSGLRTDTQYF.

The chain employs TRBV6-5 and TRBJ1-2, with D unresolved. Germline CDR1 reads MNHEY; CDR2 reads SVGAGI. CDR3 length equals 14 residues. The germline V and J ends were trimmed by 6 bases and 0 bases, with 11 bases remaining between them. The CDR3 is CASRRSGTNYGYTF. The CDR3 DNA reads TGTGCCAGCAGGAGATCTGGCACTAACTATGGCTACACCTTC.

This clone was seen just once. The V gene is TRBV28, the J gene TRBJ2-7; no reliable D call. Germline CDR1 and CDR2: MDHEN and SYDVKM. V lost 2 bases and J 2 bases, leaving 7 bases between the germline ends. The CDR3 contains 13 residues. CDR3 DNA: TGTGCCAGCAGTTTACCAGGAACCTACGAGCAGTACTTC. It yields the protein CASSLPGTYEQYF.

This sequence joins TRBV7-2 and TRBJ1-4; TRBD1 matches 9 bases. Germline CDR1 SGHTA, CDR2 FQGNSA. The trim removed 5 bases at V and 6 bases at J, leaving 7 bases unmatched. This CDR3 region has 15 residues. The CDR3 DNA is TGTGCCAGCAGCCGTAAGGACAGGGGTGATGAAAAACTGTTTTTT. Amino acids: CASSRKDRGDEKLFF.

The rearrangement links TRBV7-9 to TRBJ1-1; D is possibly TRBD1 (6 bases). The germline V gene encodes CDR1 SEHNR and CDR2 FQNEAQ (reference sequence). CDR3 length equals 13 residues. V was clipped by 4 bases and J by 1 base, with 7 bases between them. The CDR3 DNA is TGTGCCAGCAGCTCACAGGGGAACACTGAAGCTTTCTTT. Its translation: CASSSQGNTEAFF.

The chain uses TRBV7-9 and TRBJ2-5; no definite D call. Trimming removed 5 bases from V and 5 bases from J, with 9 bases in between. This CDR3 is built from 12 residues. The germline gives CDR1 SEHNR, CDR2 FQNEAQ (reference sequence). CDR3 DNA: TGTGCCAGCAGCCGAGGATTGGAGACCCAGTACTTC. Translation: CASSRGLETQYF.

The chain recombines TRBV12-5 with TRBJ1-2, with no clear D. The CDR3 consists of 14 residues. The V and J ends lost 4 bases and 8 bases respectively, with 17 bases between them. From germline, CDR1 is LGHNT and CDR2 FRNRAP. CDR3 bases: TGTGCTAGTGGTTCGAATGACGGAGTAAGAGGCTACACCTTC. Amino acids: CASGSNDGVRGYTF.

The chain joins TRBV19 to TRBJ2-6; D gene ambiguous. V lost 9 bases to trimming and J lost 2 bases, with 14 bases between them. The length of the CDR3 is 15 residues. Germline V gives CDR1 LNHDA, CDR2 SQIVND (reference sequence). Here the CDR3 reads CASNFRGAGANVLTF. The CDR3 bases are TGTGCCAGCAATTTTCGTGGTGCTGGGGCCAACGTCCTGACTTTC.

The rearrangement joins TRBV5-8 to TRBJ1-2, with TRBD1 matching over 7 bases. Germline CDR1 SGHTS, CDR2 YDEGEE. J lost 4 bases, V lost 1 base, and 4 bases had no gene match. The CDR3 extends over 14 amino acids. This CDR3 reads CASSLTGEGYGYTF. The CDR3, as DNA: TGTGCCAGCAGCTTGACAGGGGAAGGCTATGGCTACACCTTC.

This chain joins TRBV5-1 and TRBJ2-3; 7 positions agree with TRBD1. CDR3 size: 16 residues. The junction had 8 bases not matched to a gene; V was cut back by 4 bases and J by 0 bases. The germline V gene has CDR1 SGHRS and CDR2 YFSETQ. As DNA, the CDR3 is TGCGCCAGCAGCCAGGGGACAGCTCCTAGCACAGATACGCAGTATTTT. It codes for CASSQGTAPSTDTQYF.

The rearrangement uses TRBV10-3 and TRBJ2-7, with TRBD2 matching over 8 bases. This CDR3 is 14 amino acids long. The germline gives CDR1 ENHRY, CDR2 SYGVKD. The junction had 6 bases not matched to a gene; V was cut back by 2 bases and J by 6 bases. The chain's CDR3 is CAISEGGLASEQYF. The CDR3 nucleotides are TGTGCCATCAGTGAGGGCGGACTAGCAAGCGAGCAGTACTTC.